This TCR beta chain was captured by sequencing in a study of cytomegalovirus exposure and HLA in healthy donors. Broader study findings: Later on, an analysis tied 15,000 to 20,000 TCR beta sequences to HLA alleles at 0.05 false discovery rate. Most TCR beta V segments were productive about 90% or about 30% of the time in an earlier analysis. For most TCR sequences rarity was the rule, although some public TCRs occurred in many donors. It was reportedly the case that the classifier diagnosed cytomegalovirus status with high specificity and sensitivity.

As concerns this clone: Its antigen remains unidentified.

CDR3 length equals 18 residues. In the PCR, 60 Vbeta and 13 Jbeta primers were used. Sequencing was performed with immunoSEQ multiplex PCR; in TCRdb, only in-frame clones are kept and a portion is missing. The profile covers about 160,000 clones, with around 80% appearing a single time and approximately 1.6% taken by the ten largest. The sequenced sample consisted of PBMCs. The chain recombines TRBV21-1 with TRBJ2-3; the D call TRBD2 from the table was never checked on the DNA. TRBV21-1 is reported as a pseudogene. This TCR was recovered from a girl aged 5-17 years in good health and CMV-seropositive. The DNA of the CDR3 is TGTGCCAGCAGTTCTCAAGCGGGAGACCCCTATTGCACAGATACGCAGTATTTT. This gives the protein CASSSQAGDPYCTDTQYF.